This T cell receptor beta chain emerged from a study of T-cell reconstitution after alpha-beta-depleted transplantation in children. Study-wide results and limits: The authors attributed T-cell counts and diversity one year after transplant mostly to newly produced T cells. Several hundred expanded graft clones reportedly supplied alpha-beta T cells about two months after transplant. Some patients' high day-60 TCRbeta diversity was traced to surviving recipient T cells and thymic progenitors.

The V gene's germline CDR1 is DFQATT and CDR2 SNEGSKA (reference sequence). This CDR3 contains 15 residues. Trimming removed 4 bases from V and 0 bases from J, with 15 bases in between. Concerning this clonotype itself: The target antigen is unknown.

A TCRbeta library incorporating unique molecular identifiers was prepared. One entry per CDR3 protein results from TCRdb running MiXCR on the PCR reads. The sample holds some 150,000 distinct CDR3 sequences; about 9% are singletons and the top ten take around 18%. This chain links TRBV20-1 with TRBJ1-1, with D tentatively TRBD1 (6 bases). Here the sequenced sample was PBMCs, mostly from graft donor cells, taken 180 days after TCRalphabeta/CD19-depleted stem cell transplant. This clonotype was obtained from a female patient aged 2 to 10 who had a stem cell transplant for congenital amegakaryocytic thrombocytopenia, so the T cells may come from the graft donor. In DNA form, the CDR3 reads TGCAGTGCTACGCACAGGGCGGGGATGAACACTGAAGCTTTCTTT. This codes for CSATHRAGMNTEAFF.